This record covers a single TCR beta chain. No cognate antigen has been identified for it. No base-level quality is on record; no much larger clone is a single base apart. The sample belongs to a study of control samples from healthy donors and cancer patients (dated by TCRdb to about 2020). Libraries were constructed by the immunoSEQ multiplex PCR assay. Entries here come from immuneACCESS through TCRdb and include only in-frame sequences with V and J called. Some clones fail to appear in such tables; in the studies checked, an unresolved V gene covers under half of the shortfall, and the cause of the remainder is unknown. In this sample the table shows about 110,000 clones, approximately 82% of which occur a single time. The ten largest make up 6% to 8% of the sample. The V end gives up 2 bases and the J end 6 bases, leaving 1 base in the junction not matched to a gene. The cysteine opens and the phenylalanine closes a CDR3 of 15 amino acids. Of the read, only the CDR3 DNA is kept; its 45 bases are in frame from base 1. The germline V gene encodes CDR1 KGHDR and CDR2 SFDVKD.

The sequence was collected from a man younger than 35 in good health. The chain is assembled from TRBV24-1 and TRBJ1-3, with TRBD1 identical over 12 junction bases. The sequenced sample was blood. The encoded CDR3 is CATSDSGQGANTIYF. In nucleotides, the sequence is TGTGCCACCAGTGATTCGGGACAGGGGGCAAACACCATATATTTT.